These 29 T cell receptor beta chains share one sample of origin, sequenced in a study of cytomegalovirus exposure and HLA in healthy donors. The primer mix had 60 Vbeta and 13 Jbeta primers. TCRdb's copy holds only in-frame clones and misses some; the assay was immunoSEQ multiplex PCR. Of approximately 150,000 clones detected, about 72% appear once; the ten largest clones hold about 4%. Sequencing was done on a sample of PBMCs. The receptors derive from a man aged 30 to 45 in good health and CMV-seropositive.

This clone came up once. The chain joins TRBV28 to TRBJ1-2; 10 positions agree with TRBD1. This CDR3 has 17 amino acids. Germline CDR1 is MDHEN and CDR2 is SYDVKM. V shed 6 bases, J shed 0 bases, and the junction held 10 bases outside the gene matches. The CDR3 sequence: CASRYRTGGDSNYGYTF. The CDR3 DNA reads TGTGCCAGCAGGTACCGGACAGGGGGGGATTCTAACTATGGCTACACCTTC.

A few counts support this clone. J is TRBJ2-7 and V is TRBV5-6; D is possibly TRBD2 (7 bases). The V gene's germline CDR1 is SGHDT and CDR2 YYEEEE. This CDR3 spans 14 amino acids. V lost 7 bases, J lost 3 bases, and 17 bases lay in between. DNA for the CDR3: TGTGCCAGCCGAGGAGCCGGGGGGCACTACGAGCAGTACTTC. Translated: CASRGAGGHYEQYF.

The chain recombines TRBV6-1 with TRBJ2-5; D may be TRBD1 (6 bases). CDR3 size: 16 residues. The germline CDR1 and CDR2 sequences are MNHNS and SASEGT. V was clipped by 2 bases and J by 2 bases, with 15 bases between them. CDR3 sequence reads: CASSEWGRLDQETQYF. The DNA for the CDR3 is TGTGCCAGCAGTGAATGGGGGCGGCTCGATCAAGAGACCCAGTACTTC.

The genes are TRBV6-1 and TRBJ1-2, with 9 bases aligning to TRBD1. CDR1 and CDR2 from the germline V gene are MNHNS and SASEGT. Trimming at V came to 4 bases and at J to 3 bases, leaving 6 bases not matched to a gene. The CDR3 is 15 amino acids. The CDR3 DNA reads TGTGCCAGCAGTGTAGACCGGGACAGGGACTATGGCTACACCTTC. It translates to CASSVDRDRDYGYTF.

The chain recombines TRBV6-1 with TRBJ1-6; 8 bases are shared with TRBD1. Trimming removed 6 bases from V and 6 bases from J; junction bases left unmatched: 4. Germline loops: CDR1 MNHNS, CDR2 SASEGT. The CDR3 length is 14 residues. The CDR3 DNA follows: TGTGCCAGCAGCGCGGACAGGGCTAATTCACCCCTCCACTTT. Translated: CASSADRANSPLHF.

This rearrangement joins TRBV19 to TRBJ1-1, with 12 bases that match TRBD1. After removal of 7 bases from V and 6 bases from J, the junction contained 6 bases not matched to a gene. Germline V lookup: CDR1 LNHDA, CDR2 SQIVND (reference sequence). This CDR3 is built from 14 residues. CDR3 coding DNA: TGTGCCAGTATTGGCGGGACAGGGGGCTCTGAAGCTTTCTTT. It translates to CASIGGTGGSEAFF.

The chain couples TRBV5-1 to TRBJ2-1; a weak D match, TRBD1 (5 bases). Trimming pared 2 bases from V and 5 bases from J, leaving 8 bases between. The CDR3 loop spans 13 amino acids. The germline gives CDR1 SGHRS, CDR2 YFSETQ. DNA of the CDR3: TGCGCCAGCAGCTTTGACAGCCACAATGAGCAGTTCTTC. It specifies CASSFDSHNEQFF. Using reference TRBV5-1 and TRBJ2-1 for the parts outside the CDR3, the full variable domain is KAGVTQTPRYLIKTRGQQVTLSCSPISGHRSVSWYQQTPGQGLQFLFEYFSETQRNKGNFPGRFSGRQFSNSRSEMNVSTLELGDSALYLCASSFDSHNEQFFGPGTRLTVL.

The chain uses TRBV7-8 and TRBJ1-2; D possibly corresponds to TRBD1 (5 bases). This CDR3 is 14 amino acids long. The V and J ends lost 5 bases and 4 bases respectively, with 14 bases between them. Germline CDR1 is SGHVS and CDR2 is FQNEAQ. The CDR3 region is CASSPRQGGYGYTF. In DNA, the CDR3 is TGTGCCAGCAGCCCACGCCAGGGAGGCTATGGCTACACCTTC.

The rearrangement joins TRBV18 to TRBJ1-1, with a possible D match to TRBD1 (5 bases). The germline gives CDR1 KGHSH, CDR2 LQKENI. V lost 3 bases to trimming and J lost 1 base, with 12 bases between them. The CDR3 contains 15 residues. In DNA, the CDR3 is TGTGCCAGCTCACCGGGGGGAGGGCGGAACACTGAAGCTTTCTTT. Its translation is CASSPGGGRNTEAFF.

This chain links TRBV7-9 with TRBJ2-7, with 8 bases that match TRBD1. CDR1 is SEHNR, CDR2 FQNEAQ, per germline (reference sequence). J was trimmed by 3 bases and V by 2 bases; bases with no gene match: 6. The CDR3 is made up of 15 amino acids. CDR3 sequence (DNA): TGTGCCAGCAGCTTAAAGACAGGGGACGTCTACGAGCAGTACTTC. This translates into CASSLKTGDVYEQYF.

This clone was recorded a few times. This rearrangement joins TRBV27 to TRBJ1-5, with 8 bases fitting TRBD1. Germline CDR1 and CDR2: MNHEY and SMNVEV (reference sequence). Trimming cost V 6 bases and J 3 bases; bases outside gene matches: 7. The CDR3 is 15 residues long. CDR3 nucleotide sequence: TGTGCCAGCAGGCCGGGACAGGAGATCAATCAGCCCCAGCATTTT. This gives the protein CASRPGQEINQPQHF.

The chain joins TRBV28 to TRBJ1-2; D gene unclear. Germline assignment: CDR1 MDHEN and CDR2 SYDVKM. The CDR3 sequence is 11 residues long. Trimming cost V 6 bases and J 5 bases, with 7 bases left between them. The CDR3 sequence: CASSRWYGYTF. The CDR3 DNA reads TGTGCCAGCAGCAGGTGGTATGGCTACACCTTC.

This clone was counted only a few times. The chain links TRBV15 to TRBJ2-5, with 14 bases fitting TRBD2. CDR1 and CDR2 (germline): LNHNV, YYDKDF (reference sequence). With V trimmed by 1 base and J by 2 bases, 3 bases remained unmatched. The length of the CDR3 is 17 residues. CDR3 nucleotides: TGTGCCACCAGCAGAGGTGGGACTAGCGGGGGTCAAGAGACCCAGTACTTC. Translating gives CATSRGGTSGGQETQYF.

The J gene is TRBJ1-1, the V gene TRBV27; 8 nucleotides agree with TRBD1. V trimming: 10 bases; J trimming: 2 bases; junction bases outside the gene matches: 6. The CDR3 runs 13 residues. CDR1 and CDR2 from the germline V gene are MNHEY and SMNVEV (reference sequence). CDR3 amino acids: CATGGGQNTEAFF. The DNA of the CDR3 is TGTGCCACAGGGGGCGGGCAAAACACTGAAGCTTTCTTT.

This clone was seen only a few times. The rearrangement joins TRBV10-2 to TRBJ2-6; 9 positions match TRBD1. V trimming: 1 base; J trimming: 0 bases; junction bases outside the gene matches: 4. Looked up from germline, CDR1 is WSHSY and CDR2 is SAAADI. The CDR3 is 18 residues long. Here the CDR3 DNA reads TGCGCCAGCAGTGAGTGGACAGGGGCGAACTCTGGGGCCAACGTCCTGACTTTC. Protein sequence: CASSEWTGANSGANVLTF.

For this clone: The sample contains more than one DNA sequence encoding this CDR3. The rearrangement uses TRBV5-1 and TRBJ1-6; D is undetermined. Per the germline V gene, CDR1 is SGHRS and CDR2 is YFSETQ. The CDR3 consists of 14 residues. Trimming removed 2 bases from V and 5 bases from J, with 8 bases in between. The CDR3: CASSLGQDNSPLHF. The CDR3 region has the DNA TGCGCCAGCAGCTTAGGCCAGGATAATTCACCCCTCCACTTT.

The CDR3 protein is CSVVGGGSSYEQYF. The CDR3 DNA reads as TGCAGCGTTGTGGGCGGGGGGAGCTCCTACGAGCAGTACTTC. The chain joins TRBV29-1 to TRBJ2-7; 8 bases line up with TRBD2. This CDR3 has 14 residues. CDR1 and CDR2 from the germline V gene are SQVTM and ANQGSEA. Trimming removed 4 bases from V and 0 bases from J; junction bases left unmatched: 5.

The rearrangement links TRBV30 to TRBJ2-2; D uncertain. Between the trimmed V and J ends, which lost 0 bases and 6 bases, there was a span of 8 bases. CDR1 and CDR2 (germline): GTSNPN, SVGIG (reference sequence). The CDR3 contains 13 residues. This chain's CDR3 is CAWSVSGPGELFF. Here the CDR3 DNA reads TGTGCCTGGAGTGTTTCTGGGCCCGGGGAGCTGTTTTTT.

The chain uses TRBV5-4 and TRBJ2-5; 10 bases fit TRBD2. Per germline, CDR1 SGHNT and CDR2 YYREEE (reference sequence). The CDR3 has 16 residues. The V and J ends lost 4 bases and 1 base, in that order; junction bases with no gene match: 7. This CDR3 is CASSRPGTSAQETQYF. The DNA for the CDR3 is TGTGCCAGCAGCAGACCCGGGACTAGCGCCCAAGAGACCCAGTACTTC.

V is TRBV27 and J is TRBJ2-5; tentatively, D is TRBD1 (6 bases). The DNA end is a closer match to TRBJ2-7, so the J assignment may be wrong. This CDR3 region has 13 residues. Per germline, CDR1 MNHEY and CDR2 SMNVEV (reference sequence). The CDR3 nucleotides are TGTGCCAGCAGTTTATCGGGGGCGAGCGAGCAGTACTTC. Translation: CASSLSGASEQYF.

The genes are TRBV30 and TRBJ2-3; D remains unclear. The length of the CDR3 is 11 residues. Trimming pared 2 bases from V and 7 bases from J, leaving 7 bases between. Germline CDR1 is GTSNPN and CDR2 is SVGIG (reference sequence). The CDR3 sequence: CAWSMRYTQYF. DNA of the CDR3: TGTGCCTGGAGTATGAGATATACGCAGTATTTT.

CDR3 nucleotides: TGTGCCAGCCTTTCCGGGTTCGACTATGGCTACACCTTC. Its translation is CASLSGFDYGYTF. V and J are TRBV28 and TRBJ1-2, with D uncertain. CDR1 is MDHEN, CDR2 SYDVKM, per germline. CDR3 size: 13 residues. V lost 8 bases, J lost 3 bases, and 13 bases lay in between.

The V gene is TRBV25-1, the J gene TRBJ2-5; 7 positions match TRBD1. Germline V gene data show CDR1 as MGHDK and CDR2 as SYGVNS. This CDR3 comprises 14 residues. V lost 2 bases and J lost 5; bases outside the gene matches: 5. CDR3 region: CASSEGTVAETQYF. In nucleotides, the CDR3 is TGTGCCAGCAGTGAAGGGACAGTGGCTGAGACCCAGTACTTC.

This chain connects TRBV9 to TRBJ2-5, with D possibly being TRBD2 (5 bases). The CDR3 extends over 15 amino acids. V dropped 2 bases and J dropped 2 bases, with 13 bases sitting between them. Germline V gene data show CDR1 as SGDLS and CDR2 as YYNGEE. The CDR3 DNA is TGTGCCAGCAGCGTTGGTCTAGCCGATCAAGAGACCCAGTACTTC. Translating gives CASSVGLADQETQYF.

V is TRBV5-6 and J is TRBJ1-3; no clear D. V dropped 1 base and J dropped 9 bases, with 8 bases sitting between them. The CDR3 sequence is 12 residues long. Germline V gene lookup returns CDR1 SGHDT and CDR2 YYEEEE. The CDR3: CASSLSTSTIYF. DNA of the CDR3: TGTGCCAGCAGCTTGTCGACTTCCACCATATATTTT.

The rearrangement uses TRBV30 and TRBJ2-3; maybe TRBD1 (6 bases). CDR1 is GTSNPN and CDR2 is SVGIG in the germline V gene (reference sequence). V gave up 2 bases and J gave up 4 bases, with 13 bases separating them. This CDR3 comprises 14 residues. The CDR3 spells CAWSRQGSADTQYF. DNA for the CDR3: TGTGCCTGGAGTCGGCAGGGGAGTGCAGATACGCAGTATTTT.

The table lists this clone with a few counts. The CDR3 spells CASSIPGQWNYGYTF. CDR3 DNA sequence: TGTGCCAGTAGTATCCCGGGACAGTGGAACTATGGCTACACCTTC. The chain employs TRBV19 and TRBJ1-2; 7 bases agree with TRBD1. This CDR3 is 15 amino acids long. Per the germline V gene, CDR1 is LNHDA and CDR2 is SQIVND (reference sequence). V lost 3 bases to trimming and J lost 2 bases; unmatched junction nucleotides: 6.

The chain has TRBV28 and TRBJ2-7, with TRBD1 matching 8 bases. Germline V gene lookup returns CDR1 MDHEN and CDR2 SYDVKM. CDR3 length equals 17 residues. Trimming at V came to 5 bases and at J to 5 bases, leaving 17 bases not matched to a gene. CDR3 amino acids: CASSADKTGGNLHEQYF. CDR3 nucleotide sequence: TGTGCCAGCAGTGCTGATAAAACAGGGGGTAATCTCCACGAGCAGTACTTC.

The V gene is TRBV25-1, the J gene TRBJ2-7; no firm D call. V lost 8 bases, J lost 0 bases, and 17 bases lay in between. CDR1 and CDR2 (germline): MGHDK, SYGVNS. This CDR3 spans 15 amino acids. The CDR3 nucleotides read TGTGCCAGCGCGATCACAGCCGCTTACTCCTACGAGCAGTACTTC. Residues: CASAITAAYSYEQYF.